This is a list of T cell receptor beta chains from one sample in a study of blood T cell repertoires in COVID-19. Clones were sequenced by immunoSEQ multiplex PCR, and TCRdb holds only the in-frame ones, with some missing. The sample lists more than 150,000 clones, approximately 88% occurring once. Sequenced: peripheral blood. These receptors were taken from a man aged 18 to 29 with active or convalescent COVID-19. Both conserved end residues are part of each CDR3. Each record gives: J gene, V gene, clone size, D gene, CDR3 DNA, CDR3 protein. The D gene is left open where the match is weak. Rows give clone size only sometimes, using once, few, many, or a class for an expanded clone.

TRBJ1-2 | TRBV6-5 | . | . | TGTGCCAGCAGTTACACAAGGGGTTCAGGGGGCTACACCTTC | CASSYTRGSGGYTF
TRBJ2-3 | TRBV5-1 | once | TRBD2 | TGCGCCAGCAGCTTGTCGAGCGGGGGCGCAGATACGCAGTATTTT | CASSLSSGGADTQYF
TRBJ2-1 | TRBV2 | few | TRBD2 | TGTGCCACCACGGGACTAACCTCTTACAATGAGCAGTTCTTC | CATTGLTSYNEQFF
TRBJ1-2 | TRBV18 | . | . | TGTGCCAGCTCACCACCCGAGAATAACTATGGCTACACCTTC | CASSPPENNYGYTF
TRBJ2-1 | TRBV7-9 | . | . | TGTGCCAGCACGAGGAACCCAATGACTAGAATCTCCTACAATGAGCAGTTCTTC | CASTRNPMTRISYNEQFF
TRBJ2-7 | TRBV5-1 | . | TRBD1 | TGCGCCAGCAGCTTGGGGGGACAGGGGCCATACGAGCAGTACTTC | CASSLGGQGPYEQYF
TRBJ1-4 | TRBV24-1 | . | . | TGTGCCACCAGTGATTTGCAGTGGCTGGCGGCAACTAATGAAAAACTGTTTTTT | CATSDLQWLAATNEKLFF
TRBJ1-2 | TRBV6-1 | many | TRBD1 | TGTGCCAGCAGTGAAGCGGGACAGTATGGCTACACCTTC | CASSEAGQYGYTF
TRBJ2-2 | TRBV9 | once | TRBD2 | TGTGCCAGCAGCGTAAGAGCGGGACCCACCGGGGAGCTGTTTTTT | CASSVRAGPTGELFF
TRBJ1-1 | TRBV18 | . | TRBD1 | TGTGCCAGCTCAAATCGGGACAGGGGGCTTGGCACTGAAGCTTTCTTT | CASSNRDRGLGTEAFF
TRBJ2-7 | TRBV19 | . | . | TGTGCCAGCTCAAACCAGGGCTCCTACGAGCAGTACTTC | CASSNQGSYEQYF
TRBJ1-2 | TRBV24-1 | . | TRBD1 | TGTGCCACCAGTGATCGTATTGGGACAGCCTCGTATGGCTACACCTTC | CATSDRIGTASYGYTF
TRBJ1-1 | TRBV29-1 | . | . | TGCAGCGTTCAAGGACCGGCCCGGGGAACTGAAGCTTTCTTT | CSVQGPARGTEAFF
TRBJ1-2 | TRBV2 | once | TRBD1 | TGTGCCAGCAGACTCACAGGGGACAATGGCTACACCTTC | CASRLTGDNGYTF
TRBJ2-5 | TRBV5-1 | . | TRBD1 | TGCGCCAGCAGCTTCCCCGACAGGGGAGAGACCCAGTACTTC | CASSFPDRGETQYF
TRBJ2-3 | TRBV9 | once | . | TGTGCCAGCAGCGTAGCCTTTATTCGGGGGACTAGCACAGATACGCAGTATTTT | CASSVAFIRGTSTDTQYF
TRBJ2-7 | TRBV3-1/TRBV3-2 | . | TRBD2 | TGTGCCAGCAGGCCTGCTAGGACTAGCGGGAGAGGGAGCTCCTACGAGCAGTACTTC | CASRPARTSGRGSSYEQYF
TRBJ2-3 | TRBV6-5 | . | TRBD1 | TGTGCCAGCAGAACAGGGGGCGCAGATACGCAGTATTTT | CASRTGGADTQYF
TRBJ1-5 | TRBV6-5 | . | TRBD1 | TGTGCCAGCAGCCGTAGACAGGGGGTCTCTCAGCCCCAGCATTTT | CASSRRQGVSQPQHF
TRBJ2-5 | TRBV7-2 | . | TRBD2 | TGTGCCAGCAGCTTGGGACTAGCGGGGGGGCAAGAGACCCAGTACTTC | CASSLGLAGGQETQYF
TRBJ2-3 | TRBV3-1/TRBV3-2 | . | . | TGTGCCAGCAGCCGGGGAGCCCCAGATACGCAGTATTTT | CASSRGAPDTQYF
TRBJ2-2 | TRBV11-3 | . | TRBD1 | TGTGCCAGCAGCCGGACAGGGGCCATCACCGGGGAGCTGTTTTTT | CASSRTGAITGELFF